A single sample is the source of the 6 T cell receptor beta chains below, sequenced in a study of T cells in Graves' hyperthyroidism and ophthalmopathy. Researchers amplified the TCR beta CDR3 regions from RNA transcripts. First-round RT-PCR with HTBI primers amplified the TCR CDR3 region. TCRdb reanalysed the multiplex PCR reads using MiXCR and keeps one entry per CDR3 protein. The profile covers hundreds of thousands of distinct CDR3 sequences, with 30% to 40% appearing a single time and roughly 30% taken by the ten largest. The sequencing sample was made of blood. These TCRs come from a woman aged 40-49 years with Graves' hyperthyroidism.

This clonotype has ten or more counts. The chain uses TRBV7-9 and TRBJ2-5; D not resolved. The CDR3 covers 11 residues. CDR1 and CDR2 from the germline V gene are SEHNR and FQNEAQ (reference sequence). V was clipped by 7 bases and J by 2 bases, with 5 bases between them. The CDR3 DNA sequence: TGTGCCAGCACCTTTCAAGAGACCCAGTACTTC. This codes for CASTFQETQYF.

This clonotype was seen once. This chain's CDR3 is CASSHTGGRELSTEAFF. In nucleotides, the CDR3 is TGTGCCAGTAGCCATACAGGGGGCAGGGAATTGAGCACTGAAGCTTTCTTT. This sequence joins TRBV19 and TRBJ1-1, with TRBD1 matching 9 bases. The CDR3 has 17 residues. V lost 6 bases, J lost 4 bases, and 15 bases stayed unmatched. CDR1 LNHDA and CDR2 SQIVND come from the germline V gene (reference sequence).

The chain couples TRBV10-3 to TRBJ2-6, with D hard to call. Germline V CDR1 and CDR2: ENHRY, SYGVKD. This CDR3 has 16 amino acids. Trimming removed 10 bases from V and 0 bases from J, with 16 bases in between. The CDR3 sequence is CASRTQAFSGANVLTF. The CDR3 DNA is TGTGCCAGCAGAACGCAGGCTTTCTCTGGGGCCAACGTCCTGACTTTC.

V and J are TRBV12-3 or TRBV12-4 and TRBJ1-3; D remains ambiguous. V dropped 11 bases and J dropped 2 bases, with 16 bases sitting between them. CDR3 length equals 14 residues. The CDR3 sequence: CASNSRAAGNTIYF. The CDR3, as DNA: TGTGCCTCGAACAGTCGAGCCGCTGGAAACACCATATATTTT.

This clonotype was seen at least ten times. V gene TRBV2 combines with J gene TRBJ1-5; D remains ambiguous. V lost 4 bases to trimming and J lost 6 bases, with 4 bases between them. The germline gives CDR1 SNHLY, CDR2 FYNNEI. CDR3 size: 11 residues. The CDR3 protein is CASSAGQPQHF. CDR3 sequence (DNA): TGTGCCAGCAGTGCGGGTCAGCCCCAGCATTTT.

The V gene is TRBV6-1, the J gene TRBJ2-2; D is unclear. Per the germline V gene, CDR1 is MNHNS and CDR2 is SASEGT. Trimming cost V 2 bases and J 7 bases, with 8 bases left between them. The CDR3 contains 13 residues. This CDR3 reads CASSESWGGELFF. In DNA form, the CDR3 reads TGTGCCAGCAGTGAAAGTTGGGGCGGGGAGCTGTTTTTT.